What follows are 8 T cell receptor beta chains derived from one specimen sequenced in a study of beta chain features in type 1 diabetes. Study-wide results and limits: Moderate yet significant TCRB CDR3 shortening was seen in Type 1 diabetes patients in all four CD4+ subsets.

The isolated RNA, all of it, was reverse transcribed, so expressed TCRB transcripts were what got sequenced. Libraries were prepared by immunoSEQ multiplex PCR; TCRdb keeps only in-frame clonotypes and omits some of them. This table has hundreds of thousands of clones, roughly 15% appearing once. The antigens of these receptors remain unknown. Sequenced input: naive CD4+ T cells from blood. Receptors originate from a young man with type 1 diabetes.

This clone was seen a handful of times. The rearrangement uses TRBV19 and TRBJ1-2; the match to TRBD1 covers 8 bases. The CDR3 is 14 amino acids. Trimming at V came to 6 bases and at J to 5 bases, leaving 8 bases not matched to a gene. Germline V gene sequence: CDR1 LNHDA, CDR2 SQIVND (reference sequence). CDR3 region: CASSIRQGWYGYTF. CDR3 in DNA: TGTGCCAGTAGCATTCGACAGGGGTGGTATGGCTACACCTTC.

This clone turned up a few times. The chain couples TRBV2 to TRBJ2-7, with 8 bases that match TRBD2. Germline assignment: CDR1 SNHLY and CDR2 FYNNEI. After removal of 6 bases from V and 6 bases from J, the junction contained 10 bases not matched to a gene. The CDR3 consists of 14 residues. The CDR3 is CASRTSESSVEQYF. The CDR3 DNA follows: TGTGCCAGCAGGACTAGCGAGAGTTCAGTCGAGCAGTACTTC.

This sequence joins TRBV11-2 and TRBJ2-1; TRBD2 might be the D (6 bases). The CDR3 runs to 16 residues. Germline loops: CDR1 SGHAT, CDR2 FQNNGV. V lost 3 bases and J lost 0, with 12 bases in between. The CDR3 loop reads CASSFKAGSSYNEQFF. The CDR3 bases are TGTGCCAGCAGCTTCAAGGCGGGAAGCTCCTACAATGAGCAGTTCTTC. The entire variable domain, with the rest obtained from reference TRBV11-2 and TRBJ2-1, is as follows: EAGVAQSPRYKIIEKRQSVAFWCNPISGHATLYWYQQILGQGPKLLIQFQNNGVVDDSQLPKDRFSAERLKGVDSTLKIQPAKLEDSAVYLCASSFKAGSSYNEQFFGPGTRLTVL.

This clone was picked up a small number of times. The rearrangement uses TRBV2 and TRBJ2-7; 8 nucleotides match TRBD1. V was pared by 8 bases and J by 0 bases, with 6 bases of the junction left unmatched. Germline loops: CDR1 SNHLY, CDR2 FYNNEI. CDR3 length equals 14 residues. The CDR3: CASGQGLSSYEQYF. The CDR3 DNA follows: TGTGCCAGCGGACAGGGACTGAGCTCCTACGAGCAGTACTTC. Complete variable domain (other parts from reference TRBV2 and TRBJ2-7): EPEVTQTPSHQVTQMGQEVILRCVPISNHLYFYWYRQILGQKVEFLVSFYNNEISEKSEIFDDQFSVERPDGSNFTLKIRSTKLEDSAMYFCASGQGLSSYEQYFGPGTRLTVT.

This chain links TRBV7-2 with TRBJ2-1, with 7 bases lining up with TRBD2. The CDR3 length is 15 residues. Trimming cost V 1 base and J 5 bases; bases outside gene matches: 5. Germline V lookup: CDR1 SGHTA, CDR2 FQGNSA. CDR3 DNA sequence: TGTGCCAGCAGCTTAGGAGCTAGCGGTCACAATGAGCAGTTCTTC. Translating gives CASSLGASGHNEQFF.

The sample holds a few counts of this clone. Here the CDR3 DNA reads TGTGCCAGCAGCCTTCAGGGAAACACCGGGGAGCTGTTTTTT. It translates to CASSLQGNTGELFF. This sequence joins TRBV14 and TRBJ2-2, with a possible D match to TRBD1 (5 bases). From germline, CDR1 is SGHDN and CDR2 FVKESK. The V end was cut by 4 bases, the J end by 2 bases, with 8 bases between. This CDR3 has 14 amino acids.

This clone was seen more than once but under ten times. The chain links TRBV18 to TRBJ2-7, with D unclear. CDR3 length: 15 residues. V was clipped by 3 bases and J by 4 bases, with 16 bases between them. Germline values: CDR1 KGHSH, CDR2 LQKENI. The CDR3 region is CASSPVRSSLYEQYF. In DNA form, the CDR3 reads TGTGCCAGCTCACCGGTAAGGAGTTCCCTATACGAGCAGTACTTC.

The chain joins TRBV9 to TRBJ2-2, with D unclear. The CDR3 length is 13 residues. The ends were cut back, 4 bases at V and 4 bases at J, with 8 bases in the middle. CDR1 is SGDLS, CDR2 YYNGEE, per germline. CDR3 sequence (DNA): TGTGCCAGCAGCCCTAGGAGCACCGGGGAGCTGTTTTTT. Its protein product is CASSPRSTGELFF. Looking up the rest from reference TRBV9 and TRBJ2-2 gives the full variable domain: DSGVTQTPKHLITATGQRVTLRCSPRSGDLSVYWYQQSLDQGLQFLIQYYNGEERAKGNILERFSAQQFPDLHSELNLSSLELGDSALYFCASSPRSTGELFFGEGSRLTVL.